This passage covers 3 T cell receptor beta chains from one sample sequenced in a study of CXCR3-negative and CXCR3-positive naive CD8 T cells. UMI-tagged TRB cDNA libraries were built via 5' RACE. One entry per CDR3 protein, without DNA, is what TCRdb gives after re-calling the 5' RACE reads. The sample includes about 130,000 distinct CDR3 sequences. Sequenced material: naive CXCR3- CD8+ T cells from blood. This sample's subset: CD45RO-CCR7+CD27+CD95- naive CD8+ T cells lacking CXCR3 (TNR3-). The source of these receptors is a human donor in good health. Some clones in this sample may be carry-over from other donors' samples.

This chain uses TRBV16 with TRBJ2-7. Per the germline V gene, CDR1 is KGHSY and CDR2 is FQNENV. The CDR3 consists of 13 residues. CDR3 protein: CASSQTGPYEQYF.

V usage is TRBV11-2 and J usage is TRBJ2-1. Germline CDR1 and CDR2: SGHAT and FQNNGV. This CDR3 contains 15 residues. The CDR3 protein is CASSSNSRTYNEQFF.

The J gene is TRBJ1-4, the V gene TRBV29-1; no DNA is available, so the TRBD1 call from TCRdb remains unchecked. The CDR3 totals 11 residues. Looked up from germline, CDR1 is SQVTM and CDR2 is ANQGSEA. CDR3 loop: CSARGLGKLFF.